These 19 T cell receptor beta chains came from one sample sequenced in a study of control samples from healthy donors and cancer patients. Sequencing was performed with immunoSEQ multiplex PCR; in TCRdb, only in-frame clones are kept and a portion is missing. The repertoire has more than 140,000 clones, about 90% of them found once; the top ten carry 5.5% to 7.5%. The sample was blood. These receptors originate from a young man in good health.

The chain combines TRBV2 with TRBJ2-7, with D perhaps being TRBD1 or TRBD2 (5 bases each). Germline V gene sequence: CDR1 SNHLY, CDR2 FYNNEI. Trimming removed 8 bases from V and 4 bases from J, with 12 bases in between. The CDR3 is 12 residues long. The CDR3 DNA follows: TGTGCCAGCCGGGACGGAGCATACGAGCAGTACTTC. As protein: CASRDGAYEQYF.

Here the CDR3 reads CASSLSGRSPLHF. CDR3 sequence (DNA): TGTGCCAGCAGTTTATCGGGGAGGTCACCCCTCCACTTT. The chain uses TRBV27 and TRBJ1-6; no clear D gene. CDR1 and CDR2 (germline): MNHEY, SMNVEV (reference sequence). This CDR3 has 13 residues. The ends were cut back, 0 bases at V and 10 bases at J, with 7 bases in the middle.

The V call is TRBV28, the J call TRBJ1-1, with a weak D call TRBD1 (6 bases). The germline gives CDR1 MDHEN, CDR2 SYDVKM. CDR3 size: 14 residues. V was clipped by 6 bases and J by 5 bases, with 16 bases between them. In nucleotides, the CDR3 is TGTGCCAGCAGCACCCCGGGAGGGGGAACTGAAGCTTTCTTT. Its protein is CASSTPGGGTEAFF.

CDR3 residues: CASIYGLAGTGELFF. The CDR3, as DNA: TGTGCCAGCATCTACGGGCTAGCGGGCACCGGGGAGCTGTTTTTT. The chain recombines TRBV28 with TRBJ2-2, with 8 nucleotides matching TRBD2. The germline CDR1 and CDR2 sequences are MDHEN and SYDVKM. The CDR3 length is 15 residues. Trimming took 7 bases from V and 4 from J; bases not matched to a gene: 8. The whole variable domain, remainder taken from reference TRBV28 and TRBJ2-2, is DVKVTQSSRYLVKRTGEKVFLECVQDMDHENMFWYRQDPGLGLRLIYFSYDVKMKEKGDIPEGYSVSREKKERFSLILESASTNQTSMYLCASIYGLAGTGELFFGEGSRLTVL.

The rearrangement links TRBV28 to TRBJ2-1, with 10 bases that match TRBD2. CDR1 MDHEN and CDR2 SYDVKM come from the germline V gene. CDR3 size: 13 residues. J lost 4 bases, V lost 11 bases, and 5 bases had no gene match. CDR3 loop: CASKRGGYNEQFF. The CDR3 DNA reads TGTGCCTCCAAGCGGGGGGGGTACAATGAGCAGTTCTTC.

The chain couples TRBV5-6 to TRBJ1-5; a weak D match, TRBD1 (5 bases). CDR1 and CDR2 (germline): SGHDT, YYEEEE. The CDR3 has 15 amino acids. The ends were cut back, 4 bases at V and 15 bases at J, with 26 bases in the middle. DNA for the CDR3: TGTGCCAGCAGCATAGCCGGGACTCAGGGAGGGATTTGGCATTTT. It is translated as CASSIAGTQGGIWHF.

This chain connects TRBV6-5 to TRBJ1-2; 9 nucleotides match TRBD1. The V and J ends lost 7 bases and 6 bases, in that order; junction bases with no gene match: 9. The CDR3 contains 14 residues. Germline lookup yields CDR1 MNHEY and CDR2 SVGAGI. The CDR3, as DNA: TGTGCCAGCAATCCCGACAGGGGGACACATGGCTACACCTTC. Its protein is CASNPDRGTHGYTF.

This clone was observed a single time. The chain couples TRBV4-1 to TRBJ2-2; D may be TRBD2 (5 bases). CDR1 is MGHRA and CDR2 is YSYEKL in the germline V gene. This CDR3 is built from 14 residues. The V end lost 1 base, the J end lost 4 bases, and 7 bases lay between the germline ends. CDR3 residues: CASSQVEGTGELFF. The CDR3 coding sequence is TGCGCCAGCAGCCAAGTAGAGGGCACCGGGGAGCTGTTTTTT.

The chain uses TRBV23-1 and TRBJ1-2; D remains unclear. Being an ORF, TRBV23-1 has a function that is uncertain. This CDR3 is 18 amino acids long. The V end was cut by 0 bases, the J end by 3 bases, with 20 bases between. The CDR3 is CASSQSWRRAQEYYGYTF. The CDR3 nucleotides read TGCGCCAGCAGTCAATCGTGGCGAAGAGCCCAAGAGTACTATGGCTACACCTTC.

The CDR3 nucleotides are TGTGCCAGCTCACCATCCCATCAGCCCCAGCATTTT. Translating gives CASSPSHQPQHF. The chain is built from TRBV18 and TRBJ1-5; unclear D gene. There are 12 residues in the CDR3. Germline CDR1 reads KGHSH; CDR2 reads LQKENI. With 2 bases removed from V and 5 bases from J, the gap between germline ends came to 4 bases. Full variable domain (missing parts from reference TRBV18 and TRBJ1-5): NAGVMQNPRHLVRRRGQEARLRCSPMKGHSHVYWYRQLPEEGLKFMVYLQKENIIDESGMPKERFSAEFPKEGPSILRIQQVVRGDSAAYFCASSPSHQPQHFGDGTRLSIL.

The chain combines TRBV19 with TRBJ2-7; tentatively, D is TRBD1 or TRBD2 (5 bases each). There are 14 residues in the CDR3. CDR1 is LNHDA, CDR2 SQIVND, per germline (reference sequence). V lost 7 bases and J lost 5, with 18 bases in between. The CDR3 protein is CASNPRDQGNEQYF. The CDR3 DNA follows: TGTGCCAGTAACCCCCGGGACCAAGGGAACGAGCAGTACTTC.

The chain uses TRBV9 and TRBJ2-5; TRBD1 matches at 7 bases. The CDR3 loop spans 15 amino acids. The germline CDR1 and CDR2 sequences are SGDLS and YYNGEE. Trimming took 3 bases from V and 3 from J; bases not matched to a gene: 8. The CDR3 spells CASSAEGAWEETQYF. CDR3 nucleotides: TGTGCCAGCAGCGCCGAGGGGGCTTGGGAAGAGACCCAGTACTTC.

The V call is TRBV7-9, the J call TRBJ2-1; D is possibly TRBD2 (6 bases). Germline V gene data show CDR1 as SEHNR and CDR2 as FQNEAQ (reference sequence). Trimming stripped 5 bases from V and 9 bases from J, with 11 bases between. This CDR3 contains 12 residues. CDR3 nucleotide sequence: TGTGCCAGCAGCCCTGGGGGGAGTGAGCAGTTCTTC. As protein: CASSPGGSEQFF.

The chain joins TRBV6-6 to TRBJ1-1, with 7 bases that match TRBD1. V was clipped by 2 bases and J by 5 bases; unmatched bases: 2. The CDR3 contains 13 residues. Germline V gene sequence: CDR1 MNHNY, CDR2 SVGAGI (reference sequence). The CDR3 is CASSYQGQTEAFF. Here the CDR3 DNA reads TGTGCCAGCAGTTACCAGGGACAGACTGAAGCTTTCTTT.

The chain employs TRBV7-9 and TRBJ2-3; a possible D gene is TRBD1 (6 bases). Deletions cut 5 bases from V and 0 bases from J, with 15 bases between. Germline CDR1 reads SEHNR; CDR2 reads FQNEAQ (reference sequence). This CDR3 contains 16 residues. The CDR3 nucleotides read TGTGCCAGCAGCCCAAACACAGGGTTGAGCACAGATACGCAGTATTTT. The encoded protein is CASSPNTGLSTDTQYF.

CDR3 loop: CASSLVDRAGLTNQPQHF. CDR3 coding DNA: TGTGCCAGCAGCTTAGTTGATAGGGCAGGGTTGACAAATCAGCCCCAGCATTTT. J is TRBJ1-5 and V is TRBV7-2, with D tentatively TRBD1 (5 bases). In germline, CDR1 is SGHTA, CDR2 FQGNSA. V was trimmed by 1 base and J by 4 bases, leaving 20 bases between them. The CDR3 runs 18 residues.

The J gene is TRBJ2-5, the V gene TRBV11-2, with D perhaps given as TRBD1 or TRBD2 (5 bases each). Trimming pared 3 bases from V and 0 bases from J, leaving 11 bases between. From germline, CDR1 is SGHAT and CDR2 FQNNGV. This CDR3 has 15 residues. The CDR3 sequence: CASSFAGTNQETQYF. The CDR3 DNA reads TGTGCCAGCAGCTTCGCCGGGACGAACCAAGAGACCCAGTACTTC.

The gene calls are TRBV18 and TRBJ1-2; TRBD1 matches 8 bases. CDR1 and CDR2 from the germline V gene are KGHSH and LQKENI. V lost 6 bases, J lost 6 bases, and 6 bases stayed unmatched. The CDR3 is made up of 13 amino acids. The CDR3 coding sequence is TGTGCCAGCTCCTCGGGACAGGAGAATGGCTACACCTTC. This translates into CASSSGQENGYTF.

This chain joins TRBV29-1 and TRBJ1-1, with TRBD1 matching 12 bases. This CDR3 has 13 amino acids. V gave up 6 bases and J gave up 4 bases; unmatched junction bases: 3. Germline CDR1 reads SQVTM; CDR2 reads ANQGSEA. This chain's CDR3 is CSVSGQGATEAFF. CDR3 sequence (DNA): TGCAGCGTCTCGGGACAGGGGGCCACTGAAGCTTTCTTT.